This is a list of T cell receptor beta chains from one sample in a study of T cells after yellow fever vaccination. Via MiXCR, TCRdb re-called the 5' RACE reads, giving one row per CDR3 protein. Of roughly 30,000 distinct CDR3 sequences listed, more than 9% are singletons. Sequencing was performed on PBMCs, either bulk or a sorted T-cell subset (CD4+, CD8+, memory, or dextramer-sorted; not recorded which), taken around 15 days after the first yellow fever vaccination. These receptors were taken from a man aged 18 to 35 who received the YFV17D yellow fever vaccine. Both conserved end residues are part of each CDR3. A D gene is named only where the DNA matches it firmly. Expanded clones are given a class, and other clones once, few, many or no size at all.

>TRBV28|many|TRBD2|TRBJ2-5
CASSYLAGAETQYF
TGTGCCAGCAGTTACCTAGCGGGGGCAGAGACCCAGTACTTC
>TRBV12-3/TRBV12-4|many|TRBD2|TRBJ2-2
CASSQRLAGTGELFF
TGTGCCAGCAGTCAAAGACTAGCGGGGACCGGGGAGCTGTTTTTT
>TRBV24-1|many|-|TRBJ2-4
CATSDVGGAKNIQYF
TGTGCCACCAGTGATGTTGGGGGGGCCAAAAACATTCAGTACTTC
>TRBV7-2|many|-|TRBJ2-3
CASSLTATDTQYF
TGTGCCAGCAGCTTAACGGCCACAGATACGCAGTATTTT
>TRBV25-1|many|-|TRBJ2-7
CASSEYPGYEQYF
TGTGCCAGCAGTGAATACCCAGGCTACGAGCAGTACTTC
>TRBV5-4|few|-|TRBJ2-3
CASSPRGEIGTQYF
TGTGCCAGCAGCCCGAGGGGGGAGATAGGCACGCAGTATTTT
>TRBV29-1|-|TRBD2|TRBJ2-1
CSVWRGGSSYNEQFF
TGCAGCGTGTGGCGGGGGGGAAGCTCCTACAATGAGCAGTTCTTC
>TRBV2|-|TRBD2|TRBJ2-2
CASSDLGLAGGPTGELFF
TGTGCCAGCAGTGACCTCGGACTAGCGGGGGGGCCCACCGGGGAGCTGTTTTTT
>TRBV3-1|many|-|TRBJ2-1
CASSQASGNEQFF
TGTGCCAGCAGCCAAGCAAGCGGCAATGAGCAGTTCTTC
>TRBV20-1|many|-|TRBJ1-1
CSARVGGANTEAFF
TGCAGTGCTAGAGTCGGGGGCGCCAACACTGAAGCTTTCTTT
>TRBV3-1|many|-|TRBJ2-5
CASSLLGGGGLQETQYF
TGTGCCAGCAGCCTCCTTGGGGGTGGGGGGCTCCAAGAGACCCAGTACTTC
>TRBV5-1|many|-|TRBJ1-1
CASSLGPEAGPAFF
TGCGCCAGCAGCTTGGGGCCCGAGGCGGGGCCGGCTTTCTTT
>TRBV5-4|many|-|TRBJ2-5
CASSGGTEETQYF
TGTGCCAGCAGCGGGGGGACAGAAGAGACCCAGTACTTC
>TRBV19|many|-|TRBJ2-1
CASSIGWGHEQFF
TGTGCCAGTAGTATCGGCTGGGGCCATGAGCAGTTCTTC
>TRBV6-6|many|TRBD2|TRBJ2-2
CASSRPIGGGSTGELFF
TGTGCCAGCAGCCGGCCGATCGGGGGGGGATCCACCGGGGAGCTGTTTTTT
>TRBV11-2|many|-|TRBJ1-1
CASSSIPAPGAFF
TGTGCCAGCAGCTCCATACCAGCCCCCGGAGCTTTCTTT
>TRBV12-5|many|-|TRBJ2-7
CASGLVGRQAQYF
TGTGCTAGTGGTTTGGTAGGAAGACAGGCCCAGTACTTC